The next 20 T cell receptor beta chains were all read from a single sample in a study of early T cells in non-severe SARS-CoV-2 infection. A single record per CDR3 protein comes from TCRdb applying MiXCR to the 5' RACE reads. The profile shows about 66,000 distinct CDR3 sequences, approximately 9% of them singletons. The sample consisted of whole blood. These receptor sequences come from an adult who was a healthcare worker with PCR-confirmed SARS-CoV-2 infection or an uninfected control (not recorded which).

The CDR3 sequence is CSIGTEGEGTQYF. For the CDR3, the DNA is TGCAGCATCGGGACGGAGGGGGAAGGGACCCAGTACTTC. The chain couples TRBV29-1 to TRBJ2-5, with D perhaps being TRBD1 or TRBD2 (6 bases each). V was shortened by 8 bases and J by 7 bases, with 20 bases between the two germline ends. The germline gives CDR1 SQVTM, CDR2 ANQGSEA. CDR3 length: 13 amino acids.

This clonotype was counted many times. The chain joins TRBV27 to TRBJ2-5; possibly TRBD1 or TRBD2 for D (5 bases each). Trimming left V 5 bases short and J 7 bases short, with 17 bases between. The CDR3 spans 14 residues. CDR1 MNHEY and CDR2 SMNVEV come from the germline V gene (reference sequence). The CDR3 reads CASSLRAGLGTQYF. Here the CDR3 DNA reads TGTGCCAGCAGTCTGAGGGCAGGGCTCGGGACCCAGTACTTC.

The V call is TRBV19, the J call TRBJ2-3; 8 positions agree with TRBD1. Germline V CDR1 and CDR2: LNHDA, SQIVND (reference sequence). The CDR3 contains 15 residues. V was pared by 3 bases and J by 3 bases, with 5 bases of the junction left unmatched. The CDR3 is CASSIGDRITDTQYF. The CDR3 DNA reads as TGTGCCAGTAGTATTGGGGACAGGATAACAGATACGCAGTATTTT.

The table lists this clonotype with many counts. The genes are TRBV6-6 and TRBJ2-5, with 7 bases aligning to TRBD2. Looked up from germline, CDR1 is MNHNY and CDR2 is SVGAGI (reference sequence). V dropped 0 bases and J dropped 4; count of bases not matched to a gene: 8. CDR3 size: 16 residues. CDR3 in amino acids: CASSYSWGGSVETQYF. CDR3 sequence (DNA): TGTGCCAGCAGTTACTCGTGGGGCGGGAGTGTAGAGACCCAGTACTTC.

This clonotype was seen only a few times. This sequence joins TRBV12-3 or TRBV12-4 and TRBJ2-7; 11 bases line up with TRBD2. Trimming at V came to 5 bases and at J to 3 bases, leaving 3 bases not matched to a gene. The CDR3 length is 14 residues. The CDR3 here is CASSGLAGRYEQYF. For the CDR3, the DNA is TGTGCCAGCAGTGGACTAGCGGGCCGCTACGAGCAGTACTTC.

In DNA form, the CDR3 reads TGTGCCAGCAGCTCCTTCTATACGCAGTATTTT. Protein product: CASSSFYTQYF. This sequence joins TRBV7-7 and TRBJ2-3; D uncertain. The germline V and J ends were trimmed by 4 bases and 7 bases, with 6 bases remaining between them. In germline, CDR1 is SSHAT, CDR2 FNYEAQ (reference sequence). The CDR3 runs 11 residues.

This clonotype showed up just a few times. The chain combines TRBV21-1 with TRBJ2-2; the D call in the table, TRBD1, was not verified against the DNA. TRBV21-1 is a recognized pseudogene. The CDR3 is made up of 15 amino acids. The CDR3 region has the DNA TGTGCCAGCAGCAAAGGCCTACAGGGGGTCGGGGAGCTGTTTTTT. The encoded protein is CASSKGLQGVGELFF.

This clonotype occurred a few times. CDR3 region: CASSRIDFDRPGSQETQYF. CDR3 nucleotide sequence: TGCGCCAGCAGCCGAATAGATTTCGACCGTCCGGGTTCCCAAGAGACCCAGTACTTC. The V gene is TRBV5-1, the J gene TRBJ2-5; D is unclear. Germline values: CDR1 SGHRS, CDR2 YFSETQ. V was pared by 4 bases and J by 1 base, with 26 bases between. The CDR3 loop spans 19 amino acids. The full variable domain, its missing parts supplied by reference TRBV5-1 and TRBJ2-5, is KAGVTQTPRYLIKTRGQQVTLSCSPISGHRSVSWYQQTPGQGLQFLFEYFSETQRNKGNFPGRFSGRQFSNSRSEMNVSTLELGDSALYLCASSRIDFDRPGSQETQYFGPGTRLLVL.

This clonotype was counted ten times or more. The chain carries TRBV7-4 and TRBJ2-7; 9 positions agree with TRBD1. The CDR3 length is 16 residues. V trimming: 5 bases; J trimming: 2 bases; junction bases outside the gene matches: 10. Germline CDR1 SGHVT, CDR2 SQSDAQ. DNA of the CDR3: TGTGCCAGCAGCAACTTTCGGGACAGGGACCCCTACGAGCAGTACTTC. Residues: CASSNFRDRDPYEQYF.

This clonotype was recorded a few times. The rearrangement joins TRBV12-3 or TRBV12-4 to TRBJ1-6; D is unclear. The V end was cut by 6 bases, the J end by 7 bases, with 13 bases between. This CDR3 has 14 amino acids. DNA for the CDR3: TGTGCCAGCAGGTGGTCTGATGGGAATTCACCCCTCCACTTT. Protein: CASRWSDGNSPLHF.

This clonotype was observed a few times. The V gene is TRBV27, the J gene TRBJ2-7; TRBD2 aligns across 7 bases. The CDR3 runs 15 residues. Per germline, CDR1 MNHEY and CDR2 SMNVEV (reference sequence). J lost 0 bases, V lost 3 bases, and 5 bases had no gene match. The CDR3 coding sequence is TGTGCCAGCAGTTTCTTAGCGGGTAGCTCCTACGAGCAGTACTTC. Encoded protein: CASSFLAGSSYEQYF.

This chain connects TRBV10-1 to TRBJ2-1; D unresolved. Trimming pared 3 bases from V and 4 bases from J, leaving 7 bases between. The CDR3 runs to 13 residues. Germline-derived CDR1 and CDR2 are WNHNN and SYGVQD (reference sequence). The CDR3 is CASSENRYNEQFF. The CDR3 nucleotides read TGCGCCAGCAGTGAAAATAGGTACAATGAGCAGTTCTTC.

This clonotype was seen repeatedly, ten times or more. V usage is TRBV2 and J usage is TRBJ2-1, with D unclear. Trimming stripped 6 bases from V and 7 bases from J, with 10 bases between. Per the germline V gene, CDR1 is SNHLY and CDR2 is FYNNEI. The CDR3 has 12 amino acids. CDR3 sequence (DNA): TGTGCCAGCAGCGACGCGGCAAATGAGCAGTTCTTC. Its translation: CASSDAANEQFF.

Sample share makes this clonotype medium-sized. V and J are TRBV3-1 and TRBJ2-3, with 8 bases identical to TRBD2. After removal of 4 bases from V and 0 bases from J, the junction contained 6 bases not matched to a gene. The CDR3 has 16 amino acids. The V gene's germline CDR1 is LGHDT and CDR2 YNNKEL (reference sequence). CDR3 sequence (DNA): TGTGCCAGCAGCCCTTTAGCGGGACCCAGCACAGATACGCAGTATTTT. This encodes CASSPLAGPSTDTQYF.

The chain couples TRBV7-9 to TRBJ2-7; D gene unclear. Germline CDR1 is SEHNR and CDR2 is FQNEAQ (reference sequence). Trimming left V 2 bases short and J 3 bases short, with 5 bases between. The CDR3 is made up of 12 amino acids. The CDR3 reads CASSLHGYEQYF. CDR3 in DNA: TGTGCCAGCAGCTTACATGGCTACGAGCAGTACTTC.

This clonotype was observed a single time. The chain recombines TRBV9 with TRBJ2-1; D remains ambiguous. V lost 4 bases to trimming and J lost 0 bases, with 14 bases between them. The germline V gene has CDR1 SGDLS and CDR2 YYNGEE. The CDR3 is 16 amino acids. CDR3 in DNA: TGTGCCAGCAGCCCCCGGGCGCCGAGCTCCTACAATGAGCAGTTCTTC. Protein: CASSPRAPSSYNEQFF.

This clonotype was detected many times. This CDR3 is CSAGTGSHEQYF. The CDR3 region has the DNA TGCAGTGCTGGGACAGGGTCCCACGAGCAGTACTTC. This chain links TRBV20-1 with TRBJ2-7, with 9 bases matching TRBD1. The germline CDR1 and CDR2 sequences are DFQATT and SNEGSKA (reference sequence). The CDR3 sequence is 12 residues long. With 5 bases clipped from V and 5 bases from J, the junction kept 4 bases outside the gene matches.

This clonotype was observed at least ten times. This sequence joins TRBV7-9 and TRBJ2-6, with 8 bases lining up with TRBD1. V was clipped by 5 bases and J by 3 bases; unmatched bases: 6. Germline V gene lookup returns CDR1 SEHNR and CDR2 FQNEAQ (reference sequence). The CDR3 loop spans 16 amino acids. The CDR3: CASSIRTGLGANVLTF. The CDR3 DNA is TGTGCCAGCAGCATTCGGACAGGGCTTGGGGCCAACGTCCTGACTTTC.

This clonotype was seen repeatedly, ten times or more. The rearrangement links TRBV7-2 to TRBJ2-3; possibly TRBD2 for D (5 bases). Per germline, CDR1 SGHTA and CDR2 FQGNSA. This CDR3 contains 17 residues. V was shortened by 5 bases and J by 9 bases, with 27 bases between the two germline ends. The CDR3 here is CASSPWGARAIGGTQYF. As DNA, the CDR3 is TGTGCCAGCAGCCCATGGGGAGCTCGGGCCATTGGTGGCACGCAGTATTTT.

In this sample, this clonotype turned up many times. The rearrangement links TRBV20-1 to TRBJ2-7, with TRBD1 matching 7 bases. Looked up from germline, CDR1 is DFQATT and CDR2 is SNEGSKA (reference sequence). Germline trimming cut 1 base from V and 2 bases from J; bases unmatched to any gene: 5. The CDR3 consists of 14 residues. CDR3 DNA: TGCAGTGCTAGAGCCTCCGGGACAGCCTACGAGCAGTACTTC. Translated: CSARASGTAYEQYF.